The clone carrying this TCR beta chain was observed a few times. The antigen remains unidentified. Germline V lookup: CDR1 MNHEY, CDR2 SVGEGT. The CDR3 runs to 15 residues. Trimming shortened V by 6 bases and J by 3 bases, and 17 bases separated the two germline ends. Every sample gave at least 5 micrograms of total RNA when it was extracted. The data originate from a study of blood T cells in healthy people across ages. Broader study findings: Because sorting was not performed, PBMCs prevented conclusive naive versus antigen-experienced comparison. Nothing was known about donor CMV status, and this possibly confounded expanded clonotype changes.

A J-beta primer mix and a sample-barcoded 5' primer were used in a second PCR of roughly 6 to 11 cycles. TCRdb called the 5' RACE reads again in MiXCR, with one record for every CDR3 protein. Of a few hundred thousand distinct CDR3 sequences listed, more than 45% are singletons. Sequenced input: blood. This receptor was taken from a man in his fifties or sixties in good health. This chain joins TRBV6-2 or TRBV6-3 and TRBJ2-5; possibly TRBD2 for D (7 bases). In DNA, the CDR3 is TGTGCCAGCAGAAACTGGGGGGGGCTTGAAGAGACCCAGTACTTC. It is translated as CASRNWGGLEETQYF.